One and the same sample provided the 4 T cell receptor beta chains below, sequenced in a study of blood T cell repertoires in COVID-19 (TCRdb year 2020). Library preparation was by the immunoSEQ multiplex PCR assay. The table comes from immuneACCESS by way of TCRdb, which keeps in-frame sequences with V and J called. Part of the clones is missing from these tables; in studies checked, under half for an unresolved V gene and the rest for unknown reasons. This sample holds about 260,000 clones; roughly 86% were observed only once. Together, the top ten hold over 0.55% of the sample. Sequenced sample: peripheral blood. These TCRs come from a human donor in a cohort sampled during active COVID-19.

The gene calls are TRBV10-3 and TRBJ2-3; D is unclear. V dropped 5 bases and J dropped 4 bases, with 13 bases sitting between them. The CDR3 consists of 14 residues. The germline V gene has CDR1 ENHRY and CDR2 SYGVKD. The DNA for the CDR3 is TGTGCCATCAGTTCCGACATTGGCCCAGATACGCAGTATTTT. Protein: CAISSDIGPDTQYF.

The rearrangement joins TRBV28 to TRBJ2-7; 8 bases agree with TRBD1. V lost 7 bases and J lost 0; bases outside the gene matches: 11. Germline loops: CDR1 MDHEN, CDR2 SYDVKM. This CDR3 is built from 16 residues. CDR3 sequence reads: CASTKWRTGLSYEQYF. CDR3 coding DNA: TGTGCCAGCACTAAATGGAGGACAGGGCTCTCCTACGAGCAGTACTTC. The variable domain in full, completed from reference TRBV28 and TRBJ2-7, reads DVKVTQSSRYLVKRTGEKVFLECVQDMDHENMFWYRQDPGLGLRLIYFSYDVKMKEKGDIPEGYSVSREKKERFSLILESASTNQTSMYLCASTKWRTGLSYEQYFGPGTRLTVT.

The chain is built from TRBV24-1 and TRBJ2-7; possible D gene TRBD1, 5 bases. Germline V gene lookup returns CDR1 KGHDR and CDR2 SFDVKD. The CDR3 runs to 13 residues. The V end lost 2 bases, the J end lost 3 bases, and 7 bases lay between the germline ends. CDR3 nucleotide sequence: TGTGCCACCAGTGATTATCAGGGCTACGAGCAGTACTTC. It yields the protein CATSDYQGYEQYF.

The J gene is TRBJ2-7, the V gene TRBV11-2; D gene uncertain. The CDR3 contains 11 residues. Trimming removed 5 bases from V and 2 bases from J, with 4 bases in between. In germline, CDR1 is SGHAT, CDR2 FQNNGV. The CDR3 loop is CASSPAYEQYF. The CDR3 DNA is TGTGCCAGCAGCCCTGCCTACGAGCAGTACTTC.